This T cell receptor (beta chain) came from a study of T cells in Graves' hyperthyroidism and ophthalmopathy. This clonotype was counted many times. TCR beta CDR3 region amplification was performed from RNA transcripts. HTBI primers were the set used in a first-round RT-PCR of the TCR CDR3. Using its own MiXCR run on the multiplex PCR reads, TCRdb lists one record per CDR3 protein. The sample carries some 200,000 distinct CDR3 sequences, 15% to 20% recorded once. Trimming removed 1 base from V and 6 bases from J, with 9 bases in between. The CDR3 loop spans 13 amino acids. The germline CDR1 and CDR2 sequences are SGHTA and FQGNSA.

This clonotype originated in a man in his forties or fifties with Graves' hyperthyroidism. The chain couples TRBV7-2 to TRBJ2-5; no clear D gene. The sequencing sample was made of blood. CDR3 region: CASSLEPRKTQYF. DNA for the CDR3: TGTGCCAGCAGCTTAGAACCGAGAAAGACCCAGTACTTC.